One sample yielded the 11 T cell receptor beta chains listed below, sequenced in a study of blood T cell repertoires in COVID-19. Method: immunoSEQ multiplex PCR; TCRdb's copy keeps in-frame clones and lacks some. This table holds 340,000 or so clones, over 70% found once. The sequenced sample consisted of peripheral blood. These receptors were obtained from a young man with active or convalescent COVID-19.

This chain links TRBV9 with TRBJ2-5, with a weak D call TRBD2 (5 bases). The CDR3 runs 15 residues. Germline assignment: CDR1 SGDLS and CDR2 YYNGEE. Trimming took off 3 bases at V and 2 bases at J, with 14 bases between the two ends. CDR3 bases: TGTGCCAGCAGCGCGAACCTCGGGATTCAAGAGACCCAGTACTTC. This gives the protein CASSANLGIQETQYF.

This clone has only one observation. The chain links TRBV30 to TRBJ2-5; 7 bases fit TRBD1. V trimming: 0 bases; J trimming: 2 bases; junction bases outside the gene matches: 0. The CDR3 has 13 residues. Germline V gives CDR1 GTSNPN, CDR2 SVGIG (reference sequence). The CDR3 DNA is TGTGCCTGGAGTGTCAGGGGGCAAGAGACCCAGTACTTC. This encodes CAWSVRGQETQYF.

This CDR3 reads CAWSVGTPSSPQHF. CDR3 in DNA: TGTGCCTGGAGTGTAGGGACACCGTCCTCGCCCCAGCATTTT. V and J are TRBV30 and TRBJ1-5, with D possibly matching TRBD1 (6 bases). Deletions cut 0 bases from V and 9 bases from J, with 15 bases between. This CDR3 comprises 14 residues. Germline values: CDR1 GTSNPN, CDR2 SVGIG (reference sequence).

The chain has TRBV11-3 and TRBJ1-2; TRBD1 might be the D (5 bases). This CDR3 has 13 amino acids. The V end was cut by 5 bases, the J end by 8 bases, with 15 bases between. Germline V CDR1 and CDR2: SGHNT, YENEEA. The CDR3 nucleotides are TGTGCCAGCAGCCCAGAGGGCGGGGGGGGCTACACCTTC. This codes for CASSPEGGGGYTF.

This clone was seen a single time. The chain is built from TRBV27 and TRBJ2-1; 7 nucleotides line up with TRBD2. Germline CDR1 reads MNHEY; CDR2 reads SMNVEV (reference sequence). CDR3 length: 13 residues. The V gene end was trimmed by 5 bases and the J gene end by 15 bases; junction bases not matched to a gene: 13. The chain's CDR3 is CASSGLGLRLTFF. For the CDR3, the DNA is TGTGCCAGCAGTGGCCTGGGACTACGTTTGACGTTCTTC.

The chain employs TRBV12-5 and TRBJ2-3; D might be TRBD1 (6 bases). V was pared by 5 bases and J by 6 bases, with 15 bases between. Germline V lookup: CDR1 LGHNT, CDR2 FRNRAP. The CDR3 spans 14 residues. CDR3 in DNA: TGTGCTAGTGGTCCGCAGGGGTTCACGGATACGCAGTATTTT. Amino acids: CASGPQGFTDTQYF.

This clone was counted a single time. The rearrangement joins TRBV21-1 to TRBJ2-1; the D call in the table, TRBD1, was not verified against the DNA. TRBV21-1 is reported as a pseudogene. CDR3 length equals 16 residues. CDR3 region: CASSPARRGSYNEQFF. Here the CDR3 DNA reads TGTGCCAGCAGTCCCGCGCGCAGGGGATCCTACAATGAGCAGTTCTTC.

This rearrangement joins TRBV6-6 to TRBJ1-2; tentatively, D is TRBD1 (6 bases). Germline V gene sequence: CDR1 MNHNY, CDR2 SVGAGI (reference sequence). The V end lost 1 base, the J end lost 7 bases, and 10 bases lay between the germline ends. CDR3 length equals 13 residues. This CDR3 reads CASSYWGGVGYTF. For the CDR3, the DNA is TGTGCCAGCAGTTACTGGGGGGGCGTTGGCTACACCTTC.

The chain is built from TRBV7-9 and TRBJ1-2, with TRBD1 matching over 7 bases. Germline-derived CDR1 and CDR2 are SEHNR and FQNEAQ (reference sequence). The junction had 6 bases not matched to a gene; V was cut back by 5 bases and J by 0 bases. The CDR3 extends over 15 amino acids. This chain's CDR3 is CASSPGTASNYGYTF. As DNA, the CDR3 is TGTGCCAGCAGCCCTGGGACAGCTTCTAACTATGGCTACACCTTC. The full variable domain, with the rest looked up from reference TRBV7-9 and TRBJ1-2, is DTGVSQNPRHKITKRGQNVTFRCDPISEHNRLYWYRQTLGQGPEFLTYFQNEAQLEKSRLLSDRFSAERPKGSFSTLEIQRTEQGDSAMYLCASSPGTASNYGYTFGSGTRLTVV.

The genes are TRBV11-3 and TRBJ1-1, with D maybe TRBD1 (5 bases). CDR1 is SGHNT and CDR2 is YENEEA in the germline V gene. Trimming shortened V by 8 bases and J by 4 bases, and 17 bases separated the two germline ends. CDR3 length equals 14 residues. The CDR3 region has the DNA TGTGCCAGCCAAGAAGGGCGGGGGTCCACTGAAGCTTTCTTT. Its translation: CASQEGRGSTEAFF.

J is TRBJ2-7 and V is TRBV19, with TRBD1 matching 11 bases. V shed 5 bases and J 5 bases; nucleotides not matched to a gene: 2. Germline V gives CDR1 LNHDA, CDR2 SQIVND (reference sequence). The CDR3 has 13 residues. As DNA, the CDR3 is TGTGCCAGTAGTTGGGGACAGGGGGACGAGCAGTACTTC. The encoded protein is CASSWGQGDEQYF.